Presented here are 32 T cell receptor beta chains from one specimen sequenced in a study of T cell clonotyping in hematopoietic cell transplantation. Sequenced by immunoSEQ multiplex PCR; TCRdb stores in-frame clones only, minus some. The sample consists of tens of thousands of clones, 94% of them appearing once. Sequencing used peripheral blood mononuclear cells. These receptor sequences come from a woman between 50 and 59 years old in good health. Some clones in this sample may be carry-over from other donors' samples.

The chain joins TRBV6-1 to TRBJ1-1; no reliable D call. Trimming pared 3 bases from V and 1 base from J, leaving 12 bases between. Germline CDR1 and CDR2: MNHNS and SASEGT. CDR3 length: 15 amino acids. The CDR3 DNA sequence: TGTGCCAGCAGTGAGGTAACACTTCGGAACACTGAAGCTTTCTTT. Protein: CASSEVTLRNTEAFF.

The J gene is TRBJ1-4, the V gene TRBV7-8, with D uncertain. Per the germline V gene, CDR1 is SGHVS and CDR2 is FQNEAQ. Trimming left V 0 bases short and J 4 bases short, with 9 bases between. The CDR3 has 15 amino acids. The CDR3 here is CASSLARAFNEKLFF. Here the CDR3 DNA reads TGTGCCAGCAGCTTAGCCCGGGCCTTTAATGAAAAACTGTTTTTT.

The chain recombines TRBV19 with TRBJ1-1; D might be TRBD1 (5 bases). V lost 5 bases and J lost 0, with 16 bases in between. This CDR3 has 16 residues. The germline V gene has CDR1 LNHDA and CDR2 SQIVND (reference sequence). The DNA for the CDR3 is TGTGCCAGTAGTCTGGGGAAGGGACCGCTGAACACTGAAGCTTTCTTT. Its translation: CASSLGKGPLNTEAFF.

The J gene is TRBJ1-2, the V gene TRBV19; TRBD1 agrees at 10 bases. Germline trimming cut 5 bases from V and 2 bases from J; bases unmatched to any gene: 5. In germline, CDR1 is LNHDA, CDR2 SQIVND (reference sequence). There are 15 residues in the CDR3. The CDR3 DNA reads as TGTGCCAGTAGTCCGAGACAGGGGGCGAACTATGGCTACACCTTC. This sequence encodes CASSPRQGANYGYTF. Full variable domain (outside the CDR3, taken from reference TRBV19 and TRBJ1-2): DGGITQSPKYLFRKEGQNVTLSCEQNLNHDAMYWYRQDPGQGLRLIYYSQIVNDFQKGDIAEGYSVSREKKESFPLTVTSAQKNPTAFYLCASSPRQGANYGYTFGSGTRLTVV.

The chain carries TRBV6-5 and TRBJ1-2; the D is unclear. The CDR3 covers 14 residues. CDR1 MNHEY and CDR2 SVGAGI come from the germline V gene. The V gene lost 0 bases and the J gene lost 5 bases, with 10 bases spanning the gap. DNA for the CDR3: TGTGCCAGCAGTTACTCGAGGTCATATTATGGCTACACCTTC. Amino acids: CASSYSRSYYGYTF.

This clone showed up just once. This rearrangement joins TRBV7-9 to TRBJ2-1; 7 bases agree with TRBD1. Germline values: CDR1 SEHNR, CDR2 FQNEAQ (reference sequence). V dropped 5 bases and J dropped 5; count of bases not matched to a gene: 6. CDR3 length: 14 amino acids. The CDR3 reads CASSPGTDHNEQFF. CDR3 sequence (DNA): TGTGCCAGCAGCCCGGGGACAGACCACAATGAGCAGTTCTTC.

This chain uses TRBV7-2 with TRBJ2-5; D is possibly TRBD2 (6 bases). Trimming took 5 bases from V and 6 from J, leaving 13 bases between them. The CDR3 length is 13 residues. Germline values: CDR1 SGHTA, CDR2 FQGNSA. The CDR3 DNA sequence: TGTGCCAGCAGCCCAACTAGCAGGCAGACCCAGTACTTC. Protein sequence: CASSPTSRQTQYF.

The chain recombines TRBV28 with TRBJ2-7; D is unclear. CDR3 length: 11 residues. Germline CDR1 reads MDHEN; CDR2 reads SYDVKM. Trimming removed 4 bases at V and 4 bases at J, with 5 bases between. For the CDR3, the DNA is TGTGCCAGCAGTTCTTATTACGAGCAGTACTTC. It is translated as CASSSYYEQYF.

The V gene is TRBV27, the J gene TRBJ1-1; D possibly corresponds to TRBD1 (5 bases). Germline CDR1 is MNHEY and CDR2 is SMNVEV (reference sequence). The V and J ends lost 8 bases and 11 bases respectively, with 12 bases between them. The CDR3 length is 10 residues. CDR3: CASLGERAFF. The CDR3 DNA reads TGTGCCAGCCTAGGGGAAAGGGCTTTCTTT.

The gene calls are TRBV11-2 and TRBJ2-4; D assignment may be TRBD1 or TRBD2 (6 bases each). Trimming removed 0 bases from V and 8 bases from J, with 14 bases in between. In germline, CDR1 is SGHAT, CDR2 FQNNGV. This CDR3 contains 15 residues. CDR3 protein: CASSLDMGGPDIQYF. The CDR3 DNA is TGTGCCAGCAGCTTAGATATGGGGGGCCCGGACATTCAGTACTTC.

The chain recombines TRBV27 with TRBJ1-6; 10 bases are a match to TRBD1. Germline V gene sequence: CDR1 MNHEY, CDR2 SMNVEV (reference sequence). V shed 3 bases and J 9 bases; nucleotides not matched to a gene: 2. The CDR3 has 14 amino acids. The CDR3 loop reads CASSFRDRGSPLHF. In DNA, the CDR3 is TGTGCCAGCAGTTTCCGGGACAGGGGTTCACCCCTCCACTTT.

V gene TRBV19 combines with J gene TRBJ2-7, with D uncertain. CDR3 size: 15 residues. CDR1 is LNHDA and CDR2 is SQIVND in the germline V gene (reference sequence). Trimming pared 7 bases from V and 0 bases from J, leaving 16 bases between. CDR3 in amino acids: CASTPSETNSYEQYF. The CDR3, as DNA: TGTGCCAGTACCCCTTCAGAGACGAACTCCTACGAGCAGTACTTC. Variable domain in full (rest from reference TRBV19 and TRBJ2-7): DGGITQSPKYLFRKEGQNVTLSCEQNLNHDAMYWYRQDPGQGLRLIYYSQIVNDFQKGDIAEGYSVSREKKESFPLTVTSAQKNPTAFYLCASTPSETNSYEQYFGPGTRLTVT.

CDR3 in DNA: TGCGCCAGCAGCTTGGCTAGACGGAAAGCGGATACGCAGTATTTT. It codes for CASSLARRKADTQYF. The chain recombines TRBV5-1 with TRBJ2-3, with D uncertain. V shed 0 bases and J shed 6 bases, with 14 bases lying between them. Looked up from germline, CDR1 is SGHRS and CDR2 is YFSETQ. This CDR3 spans 15 amino acids. Based on the CDR3 plus reference TRBV5-1 and TRBJ2-3, the full variable domain is KAGVTQTPRYLIKTRGQQVTLSCSPISGHRSVSWYQQTPGQGLQFLFEYFSETQRNKGNFPGRFSGRQFSNSRSEMNVSTLELGDSALYLCASSLARRKADTQYFGPGTRLTVL.

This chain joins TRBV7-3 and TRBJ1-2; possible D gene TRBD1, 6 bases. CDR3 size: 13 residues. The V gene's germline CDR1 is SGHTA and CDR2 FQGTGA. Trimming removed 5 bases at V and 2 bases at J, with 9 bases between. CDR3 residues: CASSPTGNYGYTF. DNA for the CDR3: TGTGCCAGCAGCCCCACAGGGAACTATGGCTACACCTTC.

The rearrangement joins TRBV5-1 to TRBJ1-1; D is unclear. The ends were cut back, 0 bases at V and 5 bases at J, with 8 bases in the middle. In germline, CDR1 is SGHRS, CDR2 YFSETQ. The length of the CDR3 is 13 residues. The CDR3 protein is CASSLGRQTEAFF. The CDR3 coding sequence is TGCGCCAGCAGCTTGGGGAGGCAAACTGAAGCTTTCTTT. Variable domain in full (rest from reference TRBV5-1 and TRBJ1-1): KAGVTQTPRYLIKTRGQQVTLSCSPISGHRSVSWYQQTPGQGLQFLFEYFSETQRNKGNFPGRFSGRQFSNSRSEMNVSTLELGDSALYLCASSLGRQTEAFFGQGTRLTVV.

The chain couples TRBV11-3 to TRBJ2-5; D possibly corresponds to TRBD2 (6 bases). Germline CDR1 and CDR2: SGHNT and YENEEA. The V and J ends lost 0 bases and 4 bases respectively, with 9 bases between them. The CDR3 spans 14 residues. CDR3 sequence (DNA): TGTGCCAGCAGCTTAGATGGAGGGAGAGAGACCCAGTACTTC. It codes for CASSLDGGRETQYF.

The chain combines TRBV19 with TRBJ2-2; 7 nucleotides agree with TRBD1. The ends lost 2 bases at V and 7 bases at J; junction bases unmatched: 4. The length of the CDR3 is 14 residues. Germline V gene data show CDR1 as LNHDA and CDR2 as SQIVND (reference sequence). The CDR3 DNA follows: TGTGCCAGTAGTATAAAGGGGGCCATCGGGGAGCTGTTTTTT. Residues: CASSIKGAIGELFF.

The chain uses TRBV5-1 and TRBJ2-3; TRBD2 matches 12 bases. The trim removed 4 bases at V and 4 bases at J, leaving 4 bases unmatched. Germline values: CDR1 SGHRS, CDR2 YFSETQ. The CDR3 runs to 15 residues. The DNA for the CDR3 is TGCGCCAGCAGCAGCGGACTAGCGGGGTCAGATACGCAGTATTTT. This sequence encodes CASSSGLAGSDTQYF.

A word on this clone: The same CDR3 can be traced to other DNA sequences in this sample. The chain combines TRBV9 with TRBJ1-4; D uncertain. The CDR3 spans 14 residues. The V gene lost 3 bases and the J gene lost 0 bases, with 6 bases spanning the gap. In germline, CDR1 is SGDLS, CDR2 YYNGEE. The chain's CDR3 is CASSANPTNEKLFF. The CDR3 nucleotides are TGTGCCAGCAGCGCGAACCCAACTAATGAAAAACTGTTTTTT.

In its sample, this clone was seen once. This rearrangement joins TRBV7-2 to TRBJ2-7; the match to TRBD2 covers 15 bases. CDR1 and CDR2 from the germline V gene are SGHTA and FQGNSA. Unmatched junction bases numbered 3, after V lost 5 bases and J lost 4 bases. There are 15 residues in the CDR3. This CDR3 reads CASSRTSGGAYEQYF. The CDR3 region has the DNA TGTGCCAGCAGCCGGACTAGCGGGGGGGCTTACGAGCAGTACTTC.

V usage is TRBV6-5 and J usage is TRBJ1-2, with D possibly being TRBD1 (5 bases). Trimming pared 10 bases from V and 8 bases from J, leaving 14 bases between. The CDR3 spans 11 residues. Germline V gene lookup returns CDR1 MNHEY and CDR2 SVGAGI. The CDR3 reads CATSGGGGYTF. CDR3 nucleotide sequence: TGTGCCACTTCGGGGGGTGGAGGCTACACCTTC.

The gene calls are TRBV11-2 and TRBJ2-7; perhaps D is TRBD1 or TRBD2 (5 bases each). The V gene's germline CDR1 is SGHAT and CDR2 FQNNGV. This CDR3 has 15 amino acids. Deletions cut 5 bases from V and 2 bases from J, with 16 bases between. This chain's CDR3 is CASSTNRDGTYEQYF. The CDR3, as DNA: TGTGCCAGCAGCACAAACCGGGACGGAACCTACGAGCAGTACTTC.

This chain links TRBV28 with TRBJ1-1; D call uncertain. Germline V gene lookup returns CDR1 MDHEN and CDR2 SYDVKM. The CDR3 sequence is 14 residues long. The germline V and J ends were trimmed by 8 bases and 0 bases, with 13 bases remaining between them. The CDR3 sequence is CASDTQVLNTEAFF. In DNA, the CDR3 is TGTGCCAGCGATACTCAGGTCCTGAACACTGAAGCTTTCTTT.

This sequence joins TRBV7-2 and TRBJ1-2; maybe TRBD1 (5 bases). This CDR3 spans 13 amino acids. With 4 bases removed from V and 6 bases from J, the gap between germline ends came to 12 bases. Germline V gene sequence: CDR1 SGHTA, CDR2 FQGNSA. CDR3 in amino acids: CASSSGRANGYTF. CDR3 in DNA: TGTGCCAGCAGCTCAGGGCGCGCAAATGGCTACACCTTC.

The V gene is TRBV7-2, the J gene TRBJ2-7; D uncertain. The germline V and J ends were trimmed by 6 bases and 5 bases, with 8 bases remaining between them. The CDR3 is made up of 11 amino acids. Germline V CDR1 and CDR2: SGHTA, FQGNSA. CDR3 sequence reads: CASSYYHEQYF. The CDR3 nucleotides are TGTGCCAGCAGTTACTACCACGAGCAGTACTTC.

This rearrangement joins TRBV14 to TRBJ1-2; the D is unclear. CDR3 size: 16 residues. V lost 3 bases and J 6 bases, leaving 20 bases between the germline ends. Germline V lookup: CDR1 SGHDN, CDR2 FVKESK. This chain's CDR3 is CASSHIISWSDDGYTF. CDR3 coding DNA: TGTGCCAGCAGCCATATAATTAGTTGGAGTGACGATGGCTACACCTTC.

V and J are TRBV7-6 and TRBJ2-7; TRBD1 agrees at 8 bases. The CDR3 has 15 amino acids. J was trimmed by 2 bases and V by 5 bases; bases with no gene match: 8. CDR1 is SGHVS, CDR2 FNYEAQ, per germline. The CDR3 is CASSAGDRRAYEQYF. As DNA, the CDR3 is TGTGCCAGCAGCGCCGGGGACAGGCGGGCCTACGAGCAGTACTTC.

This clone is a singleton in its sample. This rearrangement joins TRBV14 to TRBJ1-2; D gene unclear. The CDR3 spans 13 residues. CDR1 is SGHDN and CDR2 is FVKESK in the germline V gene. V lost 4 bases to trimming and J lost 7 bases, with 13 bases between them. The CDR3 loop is CASSRSSNGGYTF. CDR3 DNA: TGTGCCAGCAGCCGGTCGAGTAACGGTGGCTACACCTTC.

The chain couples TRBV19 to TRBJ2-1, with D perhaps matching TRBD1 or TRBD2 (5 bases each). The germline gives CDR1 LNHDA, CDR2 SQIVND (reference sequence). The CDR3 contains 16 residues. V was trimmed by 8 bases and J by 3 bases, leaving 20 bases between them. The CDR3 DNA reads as TGTGCCAGTCGTCCCGGGTCCAGGGACCTCTACAATGAGCAGTTCTTC. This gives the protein CASRPGSRDLYNEQFF.

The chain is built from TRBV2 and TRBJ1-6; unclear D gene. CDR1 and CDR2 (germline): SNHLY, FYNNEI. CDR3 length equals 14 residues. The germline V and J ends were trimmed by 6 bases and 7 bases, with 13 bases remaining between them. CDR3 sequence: CASSALAPNSPLHF. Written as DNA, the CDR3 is TGTGCCAGCAGCGCCCTTGCCCCAAATTCACCCCTCCACTTT.

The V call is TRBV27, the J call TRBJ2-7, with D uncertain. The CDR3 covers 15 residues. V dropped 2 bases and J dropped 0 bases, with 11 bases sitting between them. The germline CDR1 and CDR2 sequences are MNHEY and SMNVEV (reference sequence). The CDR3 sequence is CASSLEAASSYEQYF. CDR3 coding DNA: TGTGCCAGCAGTTTAGAGGCAGCTAGCTCCTACGAGCAGTACTTC.

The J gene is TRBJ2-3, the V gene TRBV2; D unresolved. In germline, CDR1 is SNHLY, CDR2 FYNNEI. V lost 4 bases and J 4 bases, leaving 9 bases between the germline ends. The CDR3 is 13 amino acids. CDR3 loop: CASSVDSADTQYF. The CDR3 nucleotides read TGTGCCAGCAGTGTAGACTCCGCAGATACGCAGTATTTT.